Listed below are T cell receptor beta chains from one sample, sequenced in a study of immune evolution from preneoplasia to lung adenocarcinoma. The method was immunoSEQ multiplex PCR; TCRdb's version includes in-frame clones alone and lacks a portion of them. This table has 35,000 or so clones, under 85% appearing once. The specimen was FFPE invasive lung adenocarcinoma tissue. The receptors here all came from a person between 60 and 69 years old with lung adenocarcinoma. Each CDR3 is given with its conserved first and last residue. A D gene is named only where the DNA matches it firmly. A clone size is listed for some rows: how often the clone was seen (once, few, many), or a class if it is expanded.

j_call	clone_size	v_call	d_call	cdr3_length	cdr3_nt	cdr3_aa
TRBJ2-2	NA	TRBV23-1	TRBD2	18	TGCGCCAGCAGTTCAGATGCGACTAGCGGAGAAGACACCGGGGAGCTGTTTTTT	CASSSDATSGEDTGELFF
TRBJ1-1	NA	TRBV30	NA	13	TGTGCCTGGAGGCTGCAGGGATACGGGTGGGCTTTCTTT	CAWRLQGYGWAFF
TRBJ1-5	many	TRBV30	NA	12	TGTGCCTGGAGTGGAACGGATCAGCCCCAGCATTTT	CAWSGTDQPQHF
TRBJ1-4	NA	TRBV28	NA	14	TGTGCCAGCTCTTTAACAGATACCAATGAAAAACTGTTTTTT	CASSLTDTNEKLFF
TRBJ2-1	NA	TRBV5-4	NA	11	TGTGCCAGCAGCTTCGATAATGAGCAGTTCTTC	CASSFDNEQFF
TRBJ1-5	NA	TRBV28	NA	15	TGTGCCAGCAGCTCGGTGGCCGGTAGCAATCAGCCCCAGCATTTT	CASSSVAGSNQPQHF
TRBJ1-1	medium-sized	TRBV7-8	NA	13	TGTGCCAGCAGCTTAGAGCCAAACACTGAAGCTTTCTTT	CASSLEPNTEAFF
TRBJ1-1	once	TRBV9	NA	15	TGTGCCAGCAGCGTCCTTCCGGGCCAGGGCACTGAAGCTTTCTTT	CASSVLPGQGTEAFF
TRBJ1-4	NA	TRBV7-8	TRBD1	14	TGTGCCAGCAGCATGACAGGGAAGAGAGAAAAACTGTTTTTT	CASSMTGKREKLFF
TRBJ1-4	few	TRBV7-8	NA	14	TGTGCCAGCAGTCGGACAGAGGCCAGGGAAAAACTGTTTTTT	CASSRTEAREKLFF
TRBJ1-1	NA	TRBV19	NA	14	TGTGCCAGTAGTATGTGGGCCGGGAACACTGAAGCTTTCTTT	CASSMWAGNTEAFF
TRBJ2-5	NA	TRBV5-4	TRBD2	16	TGTGCCAGCAGCTCTCCTAGCGGGAGGGTAGGAGAGACCCAGTACTTC	CASSSPSGRVGETQYF
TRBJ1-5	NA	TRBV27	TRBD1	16	TGTGCCAGCAGTTTATTCGCGACAGGGGGGTATCAGCCCCAGCATTTT	CASSLFATGGYQPQHF
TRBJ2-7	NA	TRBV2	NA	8	TGTGCCAGCGACGTGCAGTACTTC	CASDVQYF
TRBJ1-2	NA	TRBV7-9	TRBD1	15	TGTGCCAGCAGCCCTTGGACAGGGGGCCACTATGGCTACACCTTC	CASSPWTGGHYGYTF
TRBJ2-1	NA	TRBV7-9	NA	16	TGTGCCAGCAGCCAAGTAGCGATGAGCTCCTACAATGAGCAGTTCTTC	CASSQVAMSSYNEQFF
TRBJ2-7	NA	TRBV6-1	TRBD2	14	TGTGCCAGCAAGATACTAGCGGGAGCCTACGAGCAGTACTTC	CASKILAGAYEQYF
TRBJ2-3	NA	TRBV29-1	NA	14	TGCAGCGCCGAGGGAACGAGCCGCACAGATACGCAGTATTTT	CSAEGTSRTDTQYF
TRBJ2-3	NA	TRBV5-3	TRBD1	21	TGTGCCAGAAGCGGACCCCGGGACAGAGGTAGGGGGAACCCTAGCACAGATACGCAGTATTTT	CARSGPRDRGRGNPSTDTQYF
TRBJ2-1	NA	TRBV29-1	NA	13	TGCAGCGTTCTGCAGGGGATGGATAATGAGCAGTTCTTC	CSVLQGMDNEQFF
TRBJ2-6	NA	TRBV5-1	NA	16	TGCGCCAGCAGCTTGCAGGGGTTCCCTGGGGCCAACGTCCTGACTTTC	CASSLQGFPGANVLTF
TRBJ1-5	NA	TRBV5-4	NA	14	TGTGCCAGCAGCTTGGGTGGAACGGGTCAGCCCCAGCATTTT	CASSLGGTGQPQHF
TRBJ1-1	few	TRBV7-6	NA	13	TGTGCCAGCAGCCCCCTCGGGAACACTGAAGCTTTCTTT	CASSPLGNTEAFF
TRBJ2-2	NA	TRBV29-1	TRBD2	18	TGCAGCGTGACTAAGGGTGGGCTAGCGGGAGGAGGGACCGGGGAGCTGTTTTTT	CSVTKGGLAGGGTGELFF
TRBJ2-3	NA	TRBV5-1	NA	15	TGCGCCAGCAGCGCGGATGGACTGTCCACAGATACGCAGTATTTT	CASSADGLSTDTQYF
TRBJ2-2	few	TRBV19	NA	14	TGTGCCAGTAGTATAGCCGCGAACACCGGGGAGCTGTTTTTT	CASSIAANTGELFF
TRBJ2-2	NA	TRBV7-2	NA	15	TGTGCCAGCAGCCCGACCGCTTTGGGGGCCGGGGAGCTGTTTTTT	CASSPTALGAGELFF
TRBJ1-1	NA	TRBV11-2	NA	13	TGTGCCAGCAGCTTAGCCGGGTTCACTGAAGCTTTCTTT	CASSLAGFTEAFF
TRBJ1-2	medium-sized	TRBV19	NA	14	TGTGCCAGTAGTATTGGGGAGGCCTTTACGGGCTACACCTTC	CASSIGEAFTGYTF
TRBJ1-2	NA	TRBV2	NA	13	TGTGCCAGCAGCGATACAGGAAACTATGGCTACACCTTC	CASSDTGNYGYTF
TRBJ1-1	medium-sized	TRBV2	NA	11	TGTGCCAGATGGAGCGGGGCTGAAGCTTTCTTT	CARWSGAEAFF
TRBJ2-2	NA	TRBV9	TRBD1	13	TGTGCCAGCCGGACAGGGAGTGACGGGGAGCTGTTTTTT	CASRTGSDGELFF
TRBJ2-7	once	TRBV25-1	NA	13	TGTGCCAGCAGTGTTCAAGGGGCATACGAGCAGTACTTC	CASSVQGAYEQYF
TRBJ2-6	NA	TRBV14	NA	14	TGTGCCAGCAGCGCCACCTCTGGGGCCAACGTCCTGACTTTC	CASSATSGANVLTF
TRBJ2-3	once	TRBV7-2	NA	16	TGTGCCAGCAGCTTCTACCGGAACCCTAGCACAGATACGCAGTATTTT	CASSFYRNPSTDTQYF
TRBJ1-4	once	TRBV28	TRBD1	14	TGTGCCAGCAGTAAAAGGGGGCCGGGTGAAAAACTGTTTTTT	CASSKRGPGEKLFF
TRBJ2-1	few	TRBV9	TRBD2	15	TGTGCCAGCAGCGCGACTAGCGGGAGGACCAATGAGCAGTTCTTC	CASSATSGRTNEQFF
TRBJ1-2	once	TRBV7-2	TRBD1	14	TGTGCCAGCAGCTTAGACAGGGGGGGATATGGCTACACCTTC	CASSLDRGGYGYTF
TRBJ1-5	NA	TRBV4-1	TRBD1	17	TGCGCCAGCAGCCAAGTTTTAGGGGGCTCGGGCAATCAGCCCCAGCATTTT	CASSQVLGGSGNQPQHF
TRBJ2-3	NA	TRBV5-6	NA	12	TGTGCCAGCAGCCCCACGCGGGATACGCAGTATTTT	CASSPTRDTQYF
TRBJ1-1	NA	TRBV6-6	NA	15	TGTGCCAGCAGAGATCACCTTCGGGGGGACACTGAAGCTTTCTTT	CASRDHLRGDTEAFF
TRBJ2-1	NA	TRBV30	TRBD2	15	TGTGCCTGGAGCCGGCTAGCGGGCGGATACAATGAGCAGTTCTTC	CAWSRLAGGYNEQFF
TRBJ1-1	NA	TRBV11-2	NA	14	TGTGCCAGCAGCCCGACGTATCCGAACACTGAAGCTTTCTTT	CASSPTYPNTEAFF
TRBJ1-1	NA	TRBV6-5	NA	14	TGTGCCAGCAGTTACTCGTTGTATCGGGTGGATGCTTTCTTT	CASSYSLYRVDAFF
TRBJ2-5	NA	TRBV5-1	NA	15	TGCGCCAGCAGCTTGGATCCTACAGGGTCAAAGACCCAGTACTTC	CASSLDPTGSKTQYF
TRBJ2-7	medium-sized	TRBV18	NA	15	TGTGCCAGCTCACCACAGCACGGGGATTCCTACGAGCAGTACTTC	CASSPQHGDSYEQYF
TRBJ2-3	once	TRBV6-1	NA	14	TGTGCCAGCAGTGAAACACAGGACACAGATACGCAGTATTTT	CASSETQDTDTQYF
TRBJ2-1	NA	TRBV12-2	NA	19	TGTGCAAGTCGCTTAGGGGTCCATACCGAGCGGGAGGACTACAATGAGCAGTTCTTC	CASRLGVHTEREDYNEQFF
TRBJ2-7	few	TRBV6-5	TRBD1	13	TGTGCCTGGCGACAGGGGAGGCTTCGGGAGCAGTACTTC	CAWRQGRLREQYF
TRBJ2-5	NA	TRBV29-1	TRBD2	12	TGCAGCGTTCGGACTAGCGGGGAGACCCAGTACTTC	CSVRTSGETQYF
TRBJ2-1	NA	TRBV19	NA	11	TGTGCCAGTATCCCCAGGCTCATCCAGTTCTTC	CASIPRLIQFF
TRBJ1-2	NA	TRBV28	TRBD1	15	TGTGCCAGCATCCCGGGCGGGACAGGGATAAAAGGCTACACCTTC	CASIPGGTGIKGYTF
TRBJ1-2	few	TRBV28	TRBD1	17	TGTGCCAGCAGACCCGCGGGACAGGGGGCTATTTCGGCTGGCTACACCTTC	CASRPAGQGAISAGYTF
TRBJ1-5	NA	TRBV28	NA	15	TGTGCCAGCAGGGGAGGTTCCGGACTTTATCAGCCCCAGCATTTT	CASRGGSGLYQPQHF